This TCR beta chain was identified in a study of regulatory T cells in long-lasting Graves disease. Concerning this clonotype: This sequence may be a read error, since a much larger clone differs from it by one base.

For TCR beta, libraries came from iRepertoire HTBI primers and Arm-PCR of CDR3 regions. One entry per CDR3 protein, called by TCRdb with MiXCR from the multiplex PCR reads. This table holds 500,000 or so distinct CDR3 sequences, approximately 15% found once. Time point indicated: newly diagnosed GD, antithyroid drugs for less than 3 months. The TCR library used RNA extracted from PBMCs. This sample also appeared in a second study, on T cells in Graves' hyperthyroidism and ophthalmopathy. Turning to that study: Together with thyroid ultrasound, orbital computed tomography, serum thyroxine and TRAb, clinical symptoms were used for diagnoses.

The receptor was derived from a woman aged 45 to 65 with Graves disease. Sequencing used peripheral blood mononuclear cells (PBMCs), obtained at new diagnosis, from a patient treated with antithyroid drugs.

The CDR3 sequence is CASSNRGTSTQYF. The CDR3 DNA reads TGTGCCAGCAGTAACCGGGGCACTTCAACCCAGTACTTC. The genes are TRBV2 and TRBJ2-3; D is possibly TRBD1 or TRBD2 (5 bases each). Judging by the DNA end, TRBJ2-5 fits better; the J call may be wrong. Germline CDR1 and CDR2: SNHLY and FYNNEI. The CDR3 spans 13 residues.